The clone carrying this TCR beta chain was observed a single time. Its target is not known. Sequencing was performed with immunoSEQ multiplex PCR; in TCRdb, only in-frame clones are kept and a portion is missing. The table lists over 1,500 clones, around 73% of them singletons. The source of the sample is a study of T cell therapy after organ transplantation. Study overall: Expansion used a peptide pool of 30 HLA class I and II CMV epitopes. Most of the ten patients were clinical responders.

The CDR3 sequence is 16 residues long. V was cut by 3 bases and J by 0 bases, with 12 bases left in between. Germline CDR1 is MNHEY and CDR2 is SMNVEV (reference sequence). Overall study findings and caveats: Both transferred clonotypes and endogenous ones absent from products apparently reconstituted.

Sequencing used CD8+ T cells from blood, obtained before autologous CMV-specific T cell therapy. The sequence was collected from a human patient who had received a solid organ transplant and had CMV disease. V is TRBV27 and J is TRBJ2-1; D ambiguous. The CDR3 DNA sequence: TGTGCCAGCAGTTTTCGGGCGGCTAGCTCCTACAATGAGCAGTTCTTC. It specifies CASSFRAASSYNEQFF.